This is a list of T cell receptor beta chains from one sample in a study of blood T cell repertoires in COVID-19. Profiled with immunoSEQ multiplex PCR; TCRdb holds only in-frame clones, not every one. The sample holds more than 150,000 clones, over 70% seen once. Sequencing input: PBMCs or T cells enriched from blood (not recorded which). Receptor source: a woman in her sixties or seventies who had recovered from COVID-19. CDR3s include the opening cysteine and the closing phenylalanine or tryptophan. The D gene is left open where the match is weak. Clone size is given for some rows only: seen once, a few or many times, or a class if the clone is expanded.

D,size,J,V,CDR3,DNA
NA,few,TRBJ1-1,TRBV12-3/TRBV12-4,CASSSGGTEAFF,TGTGCCAGCAGTTCCGGGGGCACTGAAGCTTTCTTT
NA,NA,TRBJ2-7,TRBV30,CAGSSQGTTYEQYF,TGTGCCGGATCCTCTCAGGGGACCACCTACGAGCAGTACTTC
TRBD1,NA,TRBJ1-5,TRBV6-5,CASSIDRVPQPQHF,TGTGCCAGCAGTATAGACAGGGTCCCCCAGCCCCAGCATTTT
NA,NA,TRBJ2-7,TRBV12-3/TRBV12-4,CASSPGHSEQYF,TGTGCCAGCAGCCCGGGACATTCCGAGCAGTACTTC
NA,NA,TRBJ2-3,TRBV24-1,CATSDSLTDTQYF,TGTGCCACCAGTGATTCACTCACAGATACGCAGTATTTT
NA,NA,TRBJ1-1,TRBV10-1,CASKDRGRGYVTEAFF,TGCGCCAGCAAGGACCGGGGTCGGGGGTACGTCACTGAAGCTTTCTTT
NA,NA,TRBJ1-2,TRBV5-1,CASSLVAGDQGYTF,TGCGCCAGCAGCTTGGTCGCAGGGGATCAGGGCTACACCTTC
TRBD1,once,TRBJ2-6,TRBV5-1,CASSPGQETSGANVLTF,TGCGCCAGCAGCCCGGGACAGGAAACCTCTGGGGCCAACGTCCTGACTTTC
NA,NA,TRBJ1-1,TRBV4-1,CASSSMLSTEAFF,TGCGCCAGCAGCTCCATGTTGAGCACTGAAGCTTTCTTT
TRBD2,NA,TRBJ2-3,TRBV5-6,CASSVGLAEATDTQYF,TGTGCCAGCAGCGTCGGACTAGCGGAGGCCACAGATACGCAGTATTTT
NA,NA,TRBJ2-3,TRBV11-3,CASSFRRTQYF,TGTGCCAGCAGCTTCCGGAGGACGCAGTATTTT
NA,NA,TRBJ1-3,TRBV12-3/TRBV12-4,CASSRTAGNTIYF,TGTGCCAGCAGTAGGACAGCCGGAAACACCATATATTTT
NA,NA,TRBJ1-4,TRBV7-2,CASSLVGGVNEKLFF,TGTGCCAGCAGCTTAGTGGGGGGGGTTAATGAAAAACTGTTTTTT
TRBD2,NA,TRBJ2-7,TRBV14,CASSLTSGRFYEQYF,TGTGCCAGCAGCCTGACTAGCGGGAGGTTCTACGAGCAGTACTTC
NA,NA,TRBJ1-2,TRBV20-1,CSASGNYGYTF,TGCAGTGCTAGCGGGAACTATGGCTACACCTTC
NA,NA,TRBJ1-1,TRBV6-6,CASSYSGNGDEAFF,TGTGCCAGCAGTTATTCCGGGAACGGGGATGAAGCTTTCTTT
TRBD1,NA,TRBJ2-1,TRBV28,CASSTSEGAVEQFF,TGTGCCAGCAGTACAAGTGAGGGGGCTGTTGAGCAGTTCTTC
NA,NA,TRBJ1-3,TRBV7-9,CASSLVGLNTIYF,TGTGCCAGCAGCTTAGTCGGGTTAAACACCATATATTTT
TRBD2,NA,TRBJ2-1,TRBV28,CASSLWVGTNLAGGRNEQFF,TGTGCCAGCAGTTTATGGGTTGGAACAAATCTGGCGGGAGGGAGAAATGAGCAGTTCTTC
NA,NA,TRBJ2-7,TRBV2,CASNEWESYEQYF,TGTGCCAGCAATGAGTGGGAGAGCTACGAGCAGTACTTC
NA,NA,TRBJ2-5,TRBV30,CAWSVQGLKTQYF,TGTGCCTGGAGTGTGCAGGGTCTGAAGACCCAGTACTTC
TRBD1,NA,TRBJ2-2,TRBV7-2,CASSLVRGHIQELFF,TGTGCCAGCAGCTTAGTCAGGGGGCATATACAGGAGCTGTTTTTT